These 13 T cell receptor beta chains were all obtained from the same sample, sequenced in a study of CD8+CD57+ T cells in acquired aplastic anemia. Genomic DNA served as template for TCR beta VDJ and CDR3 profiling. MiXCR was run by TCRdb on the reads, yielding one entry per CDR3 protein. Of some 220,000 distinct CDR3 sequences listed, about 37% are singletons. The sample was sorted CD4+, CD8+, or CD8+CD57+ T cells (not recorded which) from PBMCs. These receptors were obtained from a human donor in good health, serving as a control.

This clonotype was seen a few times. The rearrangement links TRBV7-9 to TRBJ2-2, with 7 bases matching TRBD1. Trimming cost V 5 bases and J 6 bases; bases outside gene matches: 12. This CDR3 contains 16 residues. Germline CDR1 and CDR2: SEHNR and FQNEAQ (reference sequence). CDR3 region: CASSQPGTVRAGELFF. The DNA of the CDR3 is TGTGCCAGCAGCCAACCCGGGACAGTAAGGGCCGGGGAGCTGTTTTTT.

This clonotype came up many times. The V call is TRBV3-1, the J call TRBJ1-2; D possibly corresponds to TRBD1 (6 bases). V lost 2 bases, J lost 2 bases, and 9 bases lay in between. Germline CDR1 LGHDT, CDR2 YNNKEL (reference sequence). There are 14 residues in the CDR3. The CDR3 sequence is CASSQSGQNYGYTF. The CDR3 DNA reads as TGTGCCAGCAGCCAAAGCGGACAGAACTATGGCTACACCTTC.

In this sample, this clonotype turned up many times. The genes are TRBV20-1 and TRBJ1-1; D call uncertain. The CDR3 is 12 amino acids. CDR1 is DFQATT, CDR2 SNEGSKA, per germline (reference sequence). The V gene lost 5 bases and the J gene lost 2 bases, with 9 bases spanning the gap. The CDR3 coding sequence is TGCAGTGCTCCTACCCAAAACACTGAAGCTTTCTTT. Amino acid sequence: CSAPTQNTEAFF.

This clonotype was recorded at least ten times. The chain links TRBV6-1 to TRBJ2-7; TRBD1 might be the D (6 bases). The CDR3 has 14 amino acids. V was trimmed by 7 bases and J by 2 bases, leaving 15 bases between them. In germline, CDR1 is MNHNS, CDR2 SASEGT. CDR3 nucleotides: TGTGCCAGCATGAGACAGGCAGTACCCTACGAGCAGTACTTC. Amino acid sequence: CASMRQAVPYEQYF.

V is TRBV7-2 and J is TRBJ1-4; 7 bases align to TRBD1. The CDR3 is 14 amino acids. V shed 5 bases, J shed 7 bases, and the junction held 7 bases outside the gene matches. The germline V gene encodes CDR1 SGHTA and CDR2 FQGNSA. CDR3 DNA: TGTGCCAGCAGCATCCAGGGGGATGGTGAAAAACTGTTTTTT. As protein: CASSIQGDGEKLFF.

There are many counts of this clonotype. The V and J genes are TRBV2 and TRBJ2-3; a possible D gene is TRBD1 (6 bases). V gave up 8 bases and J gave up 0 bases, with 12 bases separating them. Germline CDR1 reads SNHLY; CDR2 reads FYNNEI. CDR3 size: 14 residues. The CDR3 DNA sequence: TGTGCCAGCGGAGGACAGATTAGCACAGATACGCAGTATTTT. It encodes CASGGQISTDTQYF.

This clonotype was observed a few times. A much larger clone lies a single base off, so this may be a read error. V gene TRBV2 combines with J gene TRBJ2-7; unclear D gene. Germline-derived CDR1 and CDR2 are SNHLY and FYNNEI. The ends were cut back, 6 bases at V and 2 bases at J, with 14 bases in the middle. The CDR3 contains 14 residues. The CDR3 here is CASRDQSLPYEQYF. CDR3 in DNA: TGTGCCAGCAGAGACCAAAGCTTACCCTACGAGCAGTACTTC.

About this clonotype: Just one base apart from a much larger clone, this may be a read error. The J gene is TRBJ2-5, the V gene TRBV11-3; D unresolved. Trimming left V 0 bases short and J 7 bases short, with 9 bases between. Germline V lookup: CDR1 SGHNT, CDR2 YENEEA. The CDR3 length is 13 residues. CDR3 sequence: CASSLDRVGTQYF. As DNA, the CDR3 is TGTGCCAGCAGCTTAGACCGGGTGGGGACCCAGTACTTC.

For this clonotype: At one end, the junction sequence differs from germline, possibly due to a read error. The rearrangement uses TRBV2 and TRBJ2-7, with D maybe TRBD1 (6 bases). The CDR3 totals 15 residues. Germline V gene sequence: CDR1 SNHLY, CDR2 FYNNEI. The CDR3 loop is CARSSYPTGFYEQYF. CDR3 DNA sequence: TGTGCCCGCAGCTCATATCCGACAGGATTCTACGAGCAGTACTTC.

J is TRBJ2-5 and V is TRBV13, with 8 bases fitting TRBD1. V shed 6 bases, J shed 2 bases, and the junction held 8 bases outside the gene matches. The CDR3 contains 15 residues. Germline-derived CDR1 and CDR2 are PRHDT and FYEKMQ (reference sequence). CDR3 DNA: TGTGCCAGCAGTACAAACCAGGGGGCTCAAGAGACCCAGTACTTC. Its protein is CASSTNQGAQETQYF.

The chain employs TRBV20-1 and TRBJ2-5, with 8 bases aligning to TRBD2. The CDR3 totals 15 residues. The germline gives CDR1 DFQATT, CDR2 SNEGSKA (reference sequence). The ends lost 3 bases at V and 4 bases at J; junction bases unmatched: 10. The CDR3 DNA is TGCAGTGCTAGGGTAGCGGGAAGGTCCGTAGAGACCCAGTACTTC. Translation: CSARVAGRSVETQYF.

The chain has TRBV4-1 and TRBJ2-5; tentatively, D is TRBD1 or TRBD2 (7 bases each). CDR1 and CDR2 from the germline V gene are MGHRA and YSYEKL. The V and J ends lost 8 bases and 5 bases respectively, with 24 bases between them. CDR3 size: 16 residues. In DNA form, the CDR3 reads TGCGCCAGCGGTCCTAGGGGGCTAGCGGAGGGTGAGACCCAGTACTTC. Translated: CASGPRGLAEGETQYF.

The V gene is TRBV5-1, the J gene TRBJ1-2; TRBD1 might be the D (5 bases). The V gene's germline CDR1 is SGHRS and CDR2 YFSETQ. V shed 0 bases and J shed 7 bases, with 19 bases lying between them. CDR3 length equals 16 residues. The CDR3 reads CASSLVGAGSRLGYTF. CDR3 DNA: TGCGCCAGCAGCTTGGTAGGGGCAGGGAGCCGTCTTGGCTACACCTTC. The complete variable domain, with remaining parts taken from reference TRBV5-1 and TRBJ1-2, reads KAGVTQTPRYLIKTRGQQVTLSCSPISGHRSVSWYQQTPGQGLQFLFEYFSETQRNKGNFPGRFSGRQFSNSRSEMNVSTLELGDSALYLCASSLVGAGSRLGYTFGSGTRLTVV.